The sequence of this TCR beta chain was determined in a study of siplizumab effects on memory and regulatory T cells. Study conclusions and caveats: Naive T cells seemed more diverse than memory cells; they also seemed major alloresponse contributors. Memory cells that were CD4+ and unstimulated gave rise to alloreactive sequences, which siplizumab significantly reduced. A small minority of alloreactive clones were mapped to unstimulated subsets.

To note about this clone: The antigen is unknown.

The CDR3 is 13 amino acids. Germline V gene sequence: CDR1 SGHNT, CDR2 YYREEE (reference sequence). J lost 3 bases, V lost 4 bases, and 2 bases had no gene match. The assay covered roughly 100,000 TCR templates per sample. Assay: immunoSEQ multiplex PCR; the TCRdb copy retains only in-frame clones and omits some. Here the sample spans approximately 97,000 clones, 80% to 95% being singletons. This TCR was recovered from a human donor in good health. The sample was CD4+ T cells sorted from blood. The chain couples TRBV5-4 to TRBJ1-2; 8 nucleotides agree with TRBD1. In DNA, the CDR3 is TGTGCCAGCAGCCCGGGACAGGACTATGGCTACACCTTC. Encoded protein: CASSPGQDYGYTF.